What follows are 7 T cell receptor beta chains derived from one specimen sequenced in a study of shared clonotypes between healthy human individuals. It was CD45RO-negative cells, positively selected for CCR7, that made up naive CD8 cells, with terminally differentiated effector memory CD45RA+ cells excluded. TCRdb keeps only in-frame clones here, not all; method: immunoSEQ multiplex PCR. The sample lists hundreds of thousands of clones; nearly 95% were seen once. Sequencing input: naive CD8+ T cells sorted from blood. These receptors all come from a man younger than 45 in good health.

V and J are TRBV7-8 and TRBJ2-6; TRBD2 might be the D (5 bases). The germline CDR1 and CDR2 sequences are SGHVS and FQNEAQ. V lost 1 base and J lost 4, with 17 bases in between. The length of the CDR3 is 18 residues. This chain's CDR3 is CASSLERLRDTGANVLTF. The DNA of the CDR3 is TGTGCCAGCAGCTTAGAGCGGCTGAGGGATACCGGGGCCAACGTCCTGACTTTC.

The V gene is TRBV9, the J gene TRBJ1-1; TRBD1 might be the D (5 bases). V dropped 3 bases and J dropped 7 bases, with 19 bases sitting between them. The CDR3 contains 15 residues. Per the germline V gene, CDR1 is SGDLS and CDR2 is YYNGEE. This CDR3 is CASSASGTGGSEAFF. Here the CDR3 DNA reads TGTGCCAGCAGCGCCTCAGGGACGGGGGGAAGTGAAGCTTTCTTT.

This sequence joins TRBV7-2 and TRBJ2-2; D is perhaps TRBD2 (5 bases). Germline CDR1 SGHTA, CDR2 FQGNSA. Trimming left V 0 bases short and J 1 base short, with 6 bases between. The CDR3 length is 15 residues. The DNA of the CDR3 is TGTGCCAGCAGCTTAGCGGACTGGAACACCGGGGAGCTGTTTTTT. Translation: CASSLADWNTGELFF.

CDR3 loop: CASSLTPREVGTGELFF. CDR3 nucleotide sequence: TGTGCCAGCAGCTTAACACCCCGGGAGGTTGGTACCGGGGAGCTGTTTTTT. V gene TRBV7-2 combines with J gene TRBJ2-2, with 7 bases identical to TRBD2. The V gene's germline CDR1 is SGHTA and CDR2 FQGNSA. V was pared by 2 bases and J by 5 bases, with 11 bases of the junction left unmatched. This CDR3 has 17 residues. Together with reference TRBV7-2 and TRBJ2-2, the CDR3 gives the full variable domain: GAGVSQSPSNKVTEKGKDVELRCDPISGHTALYWYRQSLGQGLEFLIYFQGNSAPDKSGLPSDRFSAERTGGSVSTLTIQRTQQEDSAVYLCASSLTPREVGTGELFFGEGSRLTVL.

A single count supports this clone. The CDR3 DNA reads as TGTGCCAGCAGTTGGCCATTAGCCGAGCAGTTCTTC. As protein: CASSWPLAEQFF. J is TRBJ2-1 and V is TRBV28; D is unclear. The germline CDR1 and CDR2 sequences are MDHEN and SYDVKM. The V and J ends lost 4 bases and 10 bases respectively, with 11 bases between them. CDR3 size: 12 residues.

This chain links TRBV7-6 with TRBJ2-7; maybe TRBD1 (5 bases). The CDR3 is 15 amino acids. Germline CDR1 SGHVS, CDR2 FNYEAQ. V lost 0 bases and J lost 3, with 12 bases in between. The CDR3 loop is CASSLATGYLYEQYF. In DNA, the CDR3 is TGTGCCAGCAGCTTAGCTACAGGTTATCTCTACGAGCAGTACTTC.

CDR3 DNA: TGTGCCAGCAGCTTGGTAGCGGGAGGCTACAATGAGCAGTTCTTC. Amino acid sequence: CASSLVAGGYNEQFF. This sequence joins TRBV7-8 and TRBJ2-1, with 10 bases that match TRBD2. J gave up 3 bases and V 3 bases, and 2 bases lay outside the gene matches. The CDR3 is 15 residues long. Germline V lookup: CDR1 SGHVS, CDR2 FQNEAQ.